Included here is one T cell receptor (beta chain) sequence, with context. Antigen: not known. Some clones are missing from TCRdb's copy, which holds only in-frame ones; the method was immunoSEQ multiplex PCR. The top ten hold around 0.99% of the sample, which has 100,000 to 150,000 clones, 90% seen once. The V gene end was trimmed by 1 base and the J gene end by 5 bases; junction bases not matched to a gene: 2. In germline, CDR1 is SGDLS, CDR2 YYNGEE. The CDR3 sequence is 14 residues long. The entry originates in a study of OX40 agonist ivuxolimab in advanced cancers. Overall study context: Three patients got partial responses; one had hepatocellular carcinoma and two had cutaneous melanoma. Findings and limits, study-wide: Expanded clones tended on average to be more numerous among CD8+ T cells than CD4+. Dose levels from 0.1 to 3.0 mg/kg saw CD4+ and CD8+ blood T cells expand clonally by week 6.

The starting material was CD4+ or CD8+ T cells sorted from blood, obtained in a trial of the OX40 agonist ivuxolimab. The chain is built from TRBV9 and TRBJ2-1; 8 bases fit TRBD1. The origin of this receptor is an adult with an advanced solid tumor such as melanoma, head and neck, liver or kidney cancer. CDR3 bases: TGTGCCAGCAGCGTATGGGACAGGAACAATGAGCAGTTCTTC. Protein sequence: CASSVWDRNNEQFF.